Listed below are T cell receptor beta chains from one sample, sequenced in a study of T cells in Graves' hyperthyroidism and ophthalmopathy. TCRdb reanalysed the multiplex PCR reads using MiXCR and keeps one entry per CDR3 protein. Of approximately 270,000 distinct CDR3 sequences in the sample, 14% to 15% are singletons; the top ten hold approximately 12%. The sample comprised blood. These receptors all stem from a woman between 40 and 55 years old with Graves' hyperthyroidism that later progressed to Graves' ophthalmopathy. CDR3s leave out the opening cysteine and the closing phenylalanine or tryptophan.

CDR3 length: 14; V gene: TRBV29-1; J gene: TRBJ1-1; CDR3 protein: SVEDRGRKGGTEAF
CDR3 length: 12; V gene: TRBV27; J gene: TRBJ1-1; CDR3 protein: ASRSYLRDTEAF
CDR3 length: 13; V gene: TRBV7-9; J gene: TRBJ2-5; CDR3 protein: ASSLADRGWETQY
CDR3 length: 12; V gene: TRBV7-2; J gene: TRBJ1-2; CDR3 protein: ASSKTQGGYGYT
CDR3 length: 13; V gene: TRBV2; J gene: TRBJ1-2; CDR3 protein: ASSQEGGIGYGYT
CDR3 length: 11; V gene: TRBV2; J gene: TRBJ1-1; CDR3 protein: ASSKQGYTEAF
CDR3 length: 13; V gene: TRBV19; J gene: TRBJ1-5; CDR3 protein: ASKQPTYSNQPQH
CDR3 length: 14; V gene: TRBV3-1; J gene: TRBJ2-3; CDR3 protein: ASSQESRYPTDTQY
CDR3 length: 12; V gene: TRBV28; J gene: TRBJ1-2; CDR3 protein: ASSSPPGDYGYT
CDR3 length: 14; V gene: TRBV20-1; J gene: TRBJ1-5; CDR3 protein: SARDLTSAGNQPQH
CDR3 length: 12; V gene: TRBV20-1; J gene: TRBJ1-5; CDR3 protein: SARDRGRNQPQH
CDR3 length: 13; V gene: TRBV20-1; J gene: TRBJ2-1; CDR3 protein: SATPGLRKNNEQF
CDR3 length: 12; V gene: TRBV5-6; J gene: TRBJ1-1; CDR3 protein: ASSLVGTNTEAF
CDR3 length: 11; V gene: TRBV5-1; J gene: TRBJ2-7; CDR3 protein: ASSPGQGAEQY
CDR3 length: 13; V gene: TRBV19; J gene: TRBJ1-5; CDR3 protein: ASSIKTGNNQPQH
CDR3 length: 13; V gene: TRBV7-8; J gene: TRBJ2-1; CDR3 protein: ASSSRVRTYNEQF
CDR3 length: 12; V gene: TRBV6-1; J gene: TRBJ2-2; CDR3 protein: ASSSGSRYGELF
CDR3 length: 13; V gene: TRBV4-2; J gene: TRBJ1-1; CDR3 protein: ASSQDAGGSTEAF
CDR3 length: 12; V gene: TRBV20-1; J gene: TRBJ2-7; CDR3 protein: SAPAEKNYYEQY
CDR3 length: 14; V gene: TRBV15; J gene: TRBJ2-7; CDR3 protein: ATSRGQGTQAHEQY
CDR3 length: 14; V gene: TRBV20-1; J gene: TRBJ2-4; CDR3 protein: SARHRGQENKNIQY
CDR3 length: 13; V gene: TRBV30; J gene: TRBJ2-2; CDR3 protein: AWSGSRGGAGELF
CDR3 length: 12; V gene: TRBV19; J gene: TRBJ2-5; CDR3 protein: ASSSSASRETQY
CDR3 length: 11; V gene: TRBV20-1; J gene: TRBJ2-7; CDR3 protein: SANSGKGYEQY
CDR3 length: 14; V gene: TRBV7-2; J gene: TRBJ2-1; CDR3 protein: ASSLDPVAPYNEQF
CDR3 length: 14; V gene: TRBV5-1; J gene: TRBJ1-4; CDR3 protein: ASSSIPGTGNEKLF
CDR3 length: 12; V gene: TRBV7-8; J gene: TRBJ1-5; CDR3 protein: ASSLGAGNQPQH
CDR3 length: 14; V gene: TRBV5-6; J gene: TRBJ2-3; CDR3 protein: ASSFNAGTGADTQY
CDR3 length: 13; V gene: TRBV18; J gene: TRBJ2-1; CDR3 protein: ASSLTGGEYNEQF
CDR3 length: 13; V gene: TRBV7-9; J gene: TRBJ2-1; CDR3 protein: ASSVTSGRLNEQF
CDR3 length: 12; V gene: TRBV11-1; J gene: TRBJ2-7; CDR3 protein: ASSWGTSGKEQY
CDR3 length: 12; V gene: TRBV5-1; J gene: TRBJ2-3; CDR3 protein: ASNVGGFTDTQY
CDR3 length: 11; V gene: TRBV10-3; J gene: TRBJ1-6; CDR3 protein: AISVGSGNALH
CDR3 length: 18; V gene: TRBV18; J gene: TRBJ2-4; CDR3 protein: ASSPPRWRNHTQAKNIQY
CDR3 length: 11; V gene: TRBV7-7; J gene: TRBJ2-1; CDR3 protein: ASSSSDGNEQF
CDR3 length: 11; V gene: TRBV28; J gene: TRBJ2-5; CDR3 protein: ASSLLPRETQY
CDR3 length: 13; V gene: TRBV15; J gene: TRBJ2-2; CDR3 protein: ATSRRRDGAGELF
CDR3 length: 8; V gene: TRBV28; J gene: TRBJ2-7; CDR3 protein: ASSDAEQY
CDR3 length: 13; V gene: TRBV6-2/TRBV6-3; J gene: TRBJ2-1; CDR3 protein: ASRQQGRLLHEQF
CDR3 length: 14; V gene: TRBV6-2/TRBV6-3; J gene: TRBJ2-2; CDR3 protein: ASSYSIQINTGELF
CDR3 length: 16; V gene: TRBV18; J gene: TRBJ1-2; CDR3 protein: ASSPPGWWGKPNYGYT
CDR3 length: 13; V gene: TRBV12-5; J gene: TRBJ2-1; CDR3 protein: ASGPGTSGKNEQF
CDR3 length: 12; V gene: TRBV10-3; J gene: TRBJ2-1; CDR3 protein: ATKGVAGYNEQF
CDR3 length: 13; V gene: TRBV29-1; J gene: TRBJ2-1; CDR3 protein: SVRGSSGTYNEQF
CDR3 length: 12; V gene: TRBV24-1; J gene: TRBJ2-7; CDR3 protein: ATGGGRRSYEQY
CDR3 length: 13; V gene: TRBV11-1; J gene: TRBJ2-5; CDR3 protein: ASSLAGAGRETQY
CDR3 length: 12; V gene: TRBV6-1; J gene: TRBJ2-2; CDR3 protein: ASSQYRSSGELF
CDR3 length: 10; V gene: TRBV19; J gene: TRBJ1-1; CDR3 protein: ASGFRVTEAF
CDR3 length: 12; V gene: TRBV20-1; J gene: TRBJ2-1; CDR3 protein: SARESSIVGEQF
CDR3 length: 14; V gene: TRBV7-9; J gene: TRBJ2-1; CDR3 protein: ASSRRKGGSLDEQF
CDR3 length: 10; V gene: TRBV27; J gene: TRBJ2-3; CDR3 protein: ASSLRGSAQY
CDR3 length: 12; V gene: TRBV20-1; J gene: TRBJ2-7; CDR3 protein: SARGGSSVGEQY
CDR3 length: 14; V gene: TRBV5-5; J gene: TRBJ2-7; CDR3 protein: ASSLVLAGGIYEQY
CDR3 length: 10; V gene: TRBV5-8; J gene: TRBJ1-5; CDR3 protein: ASSLLTQPQH